This record looks at one TCR beta chain sequence and its context. The method was immunoSEQ multiplex PCR; TCRdb's version includes in-frame clones alone and lacks a portion of them. Of about 400,000 clones listed, roughly 86% are singletons. The sample comes from a study of blood T cell repertoires in COVID-19. J lost 5 bases, V lost 4 bases, and 6 bases had no gene match. This CDR3 contains 15 residues. Germline CDR1 SNHLY, CDR2 FYNNEI. Input material: PBMCs or T cells enriched from blood (not recorded which). The chain recombines TRBV2 with TRBJ2-1; 9 nucleotides line up with TRBD1. The source of this sequence is a woman between 40 and 55 years old with acute COVID-19. The CDR3 coding sequence is TGTGCCAGCAGTGTAAGAAGGACAGGGGACAATGAGCAGTTCTTC. This gives the protein CASSVRRTGDNEQFF.